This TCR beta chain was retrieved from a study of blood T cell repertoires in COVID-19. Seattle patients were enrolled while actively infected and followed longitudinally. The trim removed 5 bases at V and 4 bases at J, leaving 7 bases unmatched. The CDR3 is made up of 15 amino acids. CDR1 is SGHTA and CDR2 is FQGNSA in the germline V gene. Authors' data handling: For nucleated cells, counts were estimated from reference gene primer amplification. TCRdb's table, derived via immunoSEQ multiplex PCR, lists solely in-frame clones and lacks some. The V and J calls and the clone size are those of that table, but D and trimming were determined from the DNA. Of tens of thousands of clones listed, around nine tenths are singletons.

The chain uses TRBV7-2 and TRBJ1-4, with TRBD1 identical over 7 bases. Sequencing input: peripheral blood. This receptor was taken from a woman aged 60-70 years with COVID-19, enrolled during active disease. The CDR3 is CASSPTGQLNEKLFF. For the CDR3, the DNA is TGTGCCAGCAGCCCAACGGGACAGCTTAATGAAAAACTGTTTTTT.